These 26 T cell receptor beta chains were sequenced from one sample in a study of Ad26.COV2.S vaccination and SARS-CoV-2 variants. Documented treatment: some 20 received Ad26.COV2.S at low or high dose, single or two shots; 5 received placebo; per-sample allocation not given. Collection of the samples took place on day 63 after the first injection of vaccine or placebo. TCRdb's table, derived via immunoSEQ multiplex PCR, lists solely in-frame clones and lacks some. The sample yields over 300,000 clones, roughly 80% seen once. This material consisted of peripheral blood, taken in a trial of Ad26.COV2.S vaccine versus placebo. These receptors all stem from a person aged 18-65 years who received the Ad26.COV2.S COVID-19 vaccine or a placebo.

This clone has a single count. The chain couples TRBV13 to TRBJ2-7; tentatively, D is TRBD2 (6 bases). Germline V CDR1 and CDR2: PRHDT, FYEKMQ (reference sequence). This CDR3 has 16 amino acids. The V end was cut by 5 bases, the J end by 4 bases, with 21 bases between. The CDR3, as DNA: TGTGCCAGCAGCCTCATCTCCGGGACTTTTTTGTACGAGCAGTACTTC. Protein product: CASSLISGTFLYEQYF.

CDR3 DNA sequence: TGTGCCAGCAGCCCTCCGGAAGCAGGAGAGACCCAGTACTTC. Residues: CASSPPEAGETQYF. J is TRBJ2-5 and V is TRBV7-2, with D hard to call. CDR1 SGHTA and CDR2 FQGNSA come from the germline V gene. The CDR3 covers 14 residues. The V gene lost 5 bases and the J gene lost 4 bases, with 14 bases spanning the gap.

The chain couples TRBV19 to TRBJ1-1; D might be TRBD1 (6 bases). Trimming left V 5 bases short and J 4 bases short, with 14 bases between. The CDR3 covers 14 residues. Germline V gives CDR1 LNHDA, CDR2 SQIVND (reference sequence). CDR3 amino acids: CASSLTGFVTEAFF. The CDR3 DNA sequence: TGTGCCAGTAGTCTAACAGGGTTCGTCACTGAAGCTTTCTTT.

The CDR3 reads CASSWGQYSNQPQHF. CDR3 coding DNA: TGCGCCAGCAGCTGGGGACAGTATAGCAATCAGCCCCAGCATTTT. The chain couples TRBV5-1 to TRBJ1-5; 7 bases align to TRBD1. V lost 3 bases to trimming and J lost 0 bases; unmatched junction nucleotides: 3. CDR3 length: 15 residues. Germline loops: CDR1 SGHRS, CDR2 YFSETQ.

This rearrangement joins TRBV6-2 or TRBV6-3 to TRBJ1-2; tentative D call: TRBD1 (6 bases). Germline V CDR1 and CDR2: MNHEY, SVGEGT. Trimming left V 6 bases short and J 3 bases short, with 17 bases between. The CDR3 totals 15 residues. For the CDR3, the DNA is TGTGCCAGCAGCCATCCTACGGCAGGGGACTATGGCTACACCTTC. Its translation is CASSHPTAGDYGYTF.

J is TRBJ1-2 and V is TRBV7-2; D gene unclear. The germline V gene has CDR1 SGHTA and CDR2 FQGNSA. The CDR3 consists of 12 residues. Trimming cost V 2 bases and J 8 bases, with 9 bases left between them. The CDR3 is CASSLRLSGYTF. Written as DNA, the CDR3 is TGTGCCAGCAGCTTAAGGCTGAGCGGCTACACCTTC.

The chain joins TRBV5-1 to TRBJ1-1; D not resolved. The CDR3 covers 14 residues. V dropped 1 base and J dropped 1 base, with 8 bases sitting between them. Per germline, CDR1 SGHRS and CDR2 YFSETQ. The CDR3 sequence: CASSLNPGNTEAFF. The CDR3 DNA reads TGCGCCAGCAGCTTGAATCCAGGGAACACTGAAGCTTTCTTT.

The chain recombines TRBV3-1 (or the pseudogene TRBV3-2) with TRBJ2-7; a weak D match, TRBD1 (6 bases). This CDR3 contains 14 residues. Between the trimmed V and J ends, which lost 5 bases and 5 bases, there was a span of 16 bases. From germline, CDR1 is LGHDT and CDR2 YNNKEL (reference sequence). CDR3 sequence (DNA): TGTGCCAGCAGCTCATCCAGGGGAATCGACGAGCAGTACTTC. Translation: CASSSSRGIDEQYF.

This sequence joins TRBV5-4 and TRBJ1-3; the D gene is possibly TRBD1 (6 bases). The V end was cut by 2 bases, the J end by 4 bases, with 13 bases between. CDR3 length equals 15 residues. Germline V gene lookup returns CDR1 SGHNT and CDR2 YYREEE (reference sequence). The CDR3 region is CASSFLGARGNTIYF. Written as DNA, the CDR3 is TGTGCCAGCAGCTTCCTGGGGGCGCGAGGAAACACCATATATTTT.

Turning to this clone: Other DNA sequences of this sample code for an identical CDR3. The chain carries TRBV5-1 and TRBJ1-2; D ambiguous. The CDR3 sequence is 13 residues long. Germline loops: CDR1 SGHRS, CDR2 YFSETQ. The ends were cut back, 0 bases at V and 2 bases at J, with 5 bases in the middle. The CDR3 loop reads CASSLAANYGYTF. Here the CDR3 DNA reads TGCGCCAGCAGCTTGGCAGCGAACTATGGCTACACCTTC.

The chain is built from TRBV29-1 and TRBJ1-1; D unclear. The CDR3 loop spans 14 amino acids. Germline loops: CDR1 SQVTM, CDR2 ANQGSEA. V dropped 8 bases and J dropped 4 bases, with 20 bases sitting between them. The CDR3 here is CSLVGWGGGTEAFF. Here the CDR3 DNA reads TGCAGCCTTGTGGGGTGGGGAGGTGGCACTGAAGCTTTCTTT.

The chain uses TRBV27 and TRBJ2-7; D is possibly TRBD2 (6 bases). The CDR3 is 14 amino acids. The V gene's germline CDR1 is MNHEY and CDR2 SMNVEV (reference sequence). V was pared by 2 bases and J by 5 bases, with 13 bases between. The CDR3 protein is CASSLRGSWNEQYF. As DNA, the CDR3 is TGTGCCAGCAGTTTACGGGGGAGTTGGAACGAGCAGTACTTC.

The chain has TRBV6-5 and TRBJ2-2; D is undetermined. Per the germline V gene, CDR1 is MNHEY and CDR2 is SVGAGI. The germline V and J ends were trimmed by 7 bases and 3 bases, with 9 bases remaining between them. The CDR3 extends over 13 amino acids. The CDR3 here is CASIRRDTGELFF. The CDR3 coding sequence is TGTGCCAGCATTCGACGGGACACCGGGGAGCTGTTTTTT.

CDR3 sequence (DNA): TGTGCCAGCAGCTCTACTAGCGAGACTAGAGAGACCCAGTACTTC. Its protein product is CASSSTSETRETQYF. The chain combines TRBV11-2 with TRBJ2-5, with TRBD2 matching 7 bases. The V and J ends lost 4 bases and 4 bases, in that order; junction bases with no gene match: 9. CDR1 and CDR2 from the germline V gene are SGHAT and FQNNGV. The CDR3 spans 15 residues.

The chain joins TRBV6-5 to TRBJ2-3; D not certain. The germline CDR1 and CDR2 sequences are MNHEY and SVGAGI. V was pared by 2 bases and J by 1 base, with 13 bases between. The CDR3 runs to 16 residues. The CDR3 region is CASSYQHPSGTDTQYF. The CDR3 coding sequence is TGTGCCAGCAGTTACCAGCACCCAAGTGGCACAGATACGCAGTATTTT.

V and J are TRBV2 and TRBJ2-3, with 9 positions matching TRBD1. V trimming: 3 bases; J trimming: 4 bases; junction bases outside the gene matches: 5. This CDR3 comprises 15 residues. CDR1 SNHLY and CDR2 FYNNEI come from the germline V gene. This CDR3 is CASSEIGTGSDTQYF. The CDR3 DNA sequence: TGTGCCAGCAGTGAGATCGGGACAGGGTCAGATACGCAGTATTTT.

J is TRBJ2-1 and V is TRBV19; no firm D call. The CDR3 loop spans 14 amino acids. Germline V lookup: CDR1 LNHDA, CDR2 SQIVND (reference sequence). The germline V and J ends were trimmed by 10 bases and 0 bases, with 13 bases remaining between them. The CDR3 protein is CATTIRSSYNEQFF. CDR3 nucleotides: TGTGCCACCACAATTAGGAGCTCCTACAATGAGCAGTTCTTC.

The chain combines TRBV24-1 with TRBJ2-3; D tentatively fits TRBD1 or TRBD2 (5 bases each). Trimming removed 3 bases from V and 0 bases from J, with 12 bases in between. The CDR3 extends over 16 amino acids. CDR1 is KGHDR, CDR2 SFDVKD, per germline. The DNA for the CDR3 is TGTGCCACCAGTGATCCCTTTGGGGACAGCACAGATACGCAGTATTTT. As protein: CATSDPFGDSTDTQYF.

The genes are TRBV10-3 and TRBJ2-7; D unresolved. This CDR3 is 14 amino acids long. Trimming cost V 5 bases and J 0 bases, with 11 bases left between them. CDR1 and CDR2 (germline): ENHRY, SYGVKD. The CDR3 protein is CAISPPGSSYEQYF. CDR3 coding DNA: TGTGCCATCAGTCCCCCCGGCAGCTCCTACGAGCAGTACTTC.

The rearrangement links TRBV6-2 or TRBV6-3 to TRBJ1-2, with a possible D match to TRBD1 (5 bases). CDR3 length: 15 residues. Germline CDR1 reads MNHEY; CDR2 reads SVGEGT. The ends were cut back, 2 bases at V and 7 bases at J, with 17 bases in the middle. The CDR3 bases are TGTGCCAGCAGTTACCCTGAGAGGGGAGTGGCTGGCTACACCTTC. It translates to CASSYPERGVAGYTF.

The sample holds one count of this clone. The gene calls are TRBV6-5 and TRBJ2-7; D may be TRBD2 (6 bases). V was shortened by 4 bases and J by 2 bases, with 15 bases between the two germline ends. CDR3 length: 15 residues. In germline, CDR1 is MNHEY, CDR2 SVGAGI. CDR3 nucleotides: TGTGCCAGCAGTTCCCTAATAGCGGTTCCCTACGAGCAGTACTTC. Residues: CASSSLIAVPYEQYF.

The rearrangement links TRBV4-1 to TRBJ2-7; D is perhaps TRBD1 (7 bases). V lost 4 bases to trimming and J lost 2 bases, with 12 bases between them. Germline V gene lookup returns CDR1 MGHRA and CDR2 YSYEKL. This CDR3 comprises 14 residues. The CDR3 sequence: CASSPGGTAYEQYF. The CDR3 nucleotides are TGCGCCAGCAGCCCTGGCGGGACAGCCTACGAGCAGTACTTC.

The CDR3 coding sequence is TGTGCCAGCAGCCCAGACTTCGCCGAACGACTCAATGAGCAGTTCTTC. The encoded protein is CASSPDFAERLNEQFF. The J gene is TRBJ2-1, the V gene TRBV5-6; no clear D gene. Between the trimmed V and J ends, which lost 4 bases and 6 bases, there was a span of 20 bases. There are 16 residues in the CDR3. The germline V gene encodes CDR1 SGHDT and CDR2 YYEEEE.

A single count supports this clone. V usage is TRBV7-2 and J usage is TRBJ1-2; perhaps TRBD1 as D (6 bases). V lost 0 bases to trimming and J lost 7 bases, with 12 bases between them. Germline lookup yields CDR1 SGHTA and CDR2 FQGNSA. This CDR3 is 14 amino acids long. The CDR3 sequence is CASSLAAGQTGYTF. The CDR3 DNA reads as TGTGCCAGCAGCTTAGCCGCAGGACAGACTGGCTACACCTTC.

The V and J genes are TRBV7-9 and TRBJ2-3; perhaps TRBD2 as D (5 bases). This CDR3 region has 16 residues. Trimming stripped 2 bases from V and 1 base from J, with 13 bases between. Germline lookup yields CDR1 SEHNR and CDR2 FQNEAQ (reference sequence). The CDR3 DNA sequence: TGTGCCAGCAGCTTACAGGTCCTAGCACGCACAGATACGCAGTATTTT. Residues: CASSLQVLARTDTQYF.

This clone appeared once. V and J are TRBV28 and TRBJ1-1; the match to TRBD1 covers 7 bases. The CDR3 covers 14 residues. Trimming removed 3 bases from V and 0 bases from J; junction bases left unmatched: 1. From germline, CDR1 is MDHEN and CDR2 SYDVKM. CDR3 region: CASSFRGMNTEAFF. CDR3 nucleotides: TGTGCCAGCAGTTTCAGGGGGATGAACACTGAAGCTTTCTTT.